Presented here are 7 T cell receptor beta chains from one specimen sequenced in a study of blood T cell repertoires in COVID-19. The table came from immunoSEQ multiplex PCR; TCRdb's copy has only in-frame clones and leaves some out. Found here are around 310,000 clones, 90% of them singletons; the top ten hold roughly 1%. Sequencing was done on a sample of peripheral blood. Receptors were obtained from a woman aged 40 to 50 with COVID-19, enrolled during active disease.

The chain uses TRBV15 and TRBJ2-6; TRBD1 aligns across 9 bases. The germline CDR1 and CDR2 sequences are LNHNV and YYDKDF (reference sequence). The CDR3 is 18 amino acids. Trimming cost V 1 base and J 1 base; bases outside gene matches: 5. DNA for the CDR3: TGTGCCACCAGCAGAGGTGGGACAGGGTGGTCTGGGGCCAACGTCCTGACTTTC. This gives the protein CATSRGGTGWSGANVLTF.

A few counts support this clone. The rearrangement joins TRBV30 to TRBJ1-5, with 7 bases identical to TRBD1. The germline gives CDR1 GTSNPN, CDR2 SVGIG (reference sequence). This CDR3 region has 16 residues. J lost 0 bases, V lost 2 bases, and 7 bases had no gene match. CDR3 sequence (DNA): TGTGCCTGGAGTTTCCCGACAGGGTATAGCAATCAGCCCCAGCATTTT. This translates into CAWSFPTGYSNQPQHF.

The V gene is TRBV10-2, the J gene TRBJ2-3; TRBD1 might be the D (5 bases). The V end was cut by 7 bases, the J end by 1 base, with 9 bases between. CDR1 and CDR2 (germline): WSHSY, SAAADI. The CDR3 covers 13 residues. CDR3 region: CASNQGRTDTQYF. The CDR3 bases are TGCGCCAGCAATCAGGGCCGCACAGATACGCAGTATTTT.

The chain couples TRBV9 to TRBJ1-3; tentative D call: TRBD1 (6 bases). The V end was cut by 0 bases, the J end by 3 bases, with 13 bases between. This CDR3 comprises 16 residues. Per germline, CDR1 SGDLS and CDR2 YYNGEE. CDR3 loop: CASSVEQGARGNTIYF. The DNA for the CDR3 is TGTGCCAGCAGCGTAGAACAGGGTGCTCGTGGAAACACCATATATTTT.

CDR3 residues: CASSATGVDTQYF. DNA of the CDR3: TGTGCCAGCAGCGCAACAGGGGTAGATACGCAGTATTTT. The chain has TRBV7-9 and TRBJ2-3, with 7 bases that match TRBD1. The CDR3 is 13 residues long. Germline V gene lookup returns CDR1 SEHNR and CDR2 FQNEAQ (reference sequence). Losses at the gene ends were 5 bases for V and 5 bases for J; bases not matched to a gene: 4.

This clone is a singleton in its sample. The J gene is TRBJ2-3, the V gene TRBV5-8; a possible D gene is TRBD1 (5 bases). From germline, CDR1 is SGHTS and CDR2 YDEGEE. The CDR3 runs to 15 residues. With 4 bases removed from V and 4 bases from J, the gap between germline ends came to 16 bases. The DNA of the CDR3 is TGTGCCAGCAGCCCGGGTCAGGGAAGGGCAGATACGCAGTATTTT. Translated: CASSPGQGRADTQYF.

This chain connects TRBV7-6 to TRBJ2-3, with 10 bases identical to TRBD2. The length of the CDR3 is 15 residues. V gave up 1 base and J gave up 5 bases; unmatched junction bases: 3. Germline V gene data show CDR1 as SGHVS and CDR2 as FNYEAQ. The CDR3 is CASSLGTSGIDTQYF. CDR3 bases: TGTGCCAGCAGCTTAGGGACTAGCGGAATAGATACGCAGTATTTT.